The 7 T cell receptor beta chains reported below all come from one sample, sequenced in a study of human T cells and chemical hapten exposure. TCRdb analysed the RACE reads with MiXCR anew, one entry per CDR3 protein. The sample lists about 100,000 distinct CDR3 sequences; 11% were seen once. The time point was: patch test 1, 2 weeks after DPC sensitization. This sample's treatment: therapeutic diphenylcyclopropenone sensitization with weekly scalp DPC. The sample consisted of whole blood, taken in connection with sensitization to the hapten diphenylcyclopropenone (DPC). These receptors were obtained from a woman aged 40 to 49 with alopecia areata. Some clones in this sample may be carry-over from other donors' samples.

This clonotype was detected many times. The rearrangement links TRBV20-1 to TRBJ2-1; D not certain. The CDR3 consists of 13 residues. Deletions cut 6 bases from V and 4 bases from J, with 13 bases between. Germline V lookup: CDR1 DFQATT, CDR2 SNEGSKA (reference sequence). CDR3 region: CSAHTREYNEQFF. CDR3 bases: TGCAGTGCCCATACGAGAGAATACAATGAGCAGTTCTTC.

This clonotype was found a few times. This chain joins TRBV18 and TRBJ2-1; D remains unclear. This CDR3 is built from 11 residues. Germline-derived CDR1 and CDR2 are KGHSH and LQKENI. V lost 3 bases and J 9 bases, leaving 6 bases between the germline ends. Written as DNA, the CDR3 is TGTGCCAGCTCACCCAAGGGTGAGCAGTTCTTC. Translation: CASSPKGEQFF.

This clonotype was picked up many times. The chain recombines TRBV4-1 with TRBJ2-7; D not certain. CDR3 size: 14 residues. V lost 0 bases, J lost 3 bases, and 9 bases lay in between. Per germline, CDR1 MGHRA and CDR2 YSYEKL. The CDR3 is CASSQDSLVYEQYF. The CDR3 DNA sequence: TGCGCCAGCAGCCAAGATTCTCTAGTCTACGAGCAGTACTTC.

CDR3 in amino acids: CASSSSGTGIYEQYF. CDR3 sequence (DNA): TGTGCCAGCAGCTCATCCGGGACAGGGATATACGAGCAGTACTTC. V gene TRBV5-5 combines with J gene TRBJ2-7; 9 bases agree with TRBD1. V trimming: 3 bases; J trimming: 4 bases; junction bases outside the gene matches: 8. The length of the CDR3 is 15 residues. Germline V gives CDR1 SGHKS, CDR2 YYEKEE (reference sequence).

This clonotype showed up many times. This chain connects TRBV9 to TRBJ2-5; no definite D call. This CDR3 is 15 amino acids long. Germline V gene sequence: CDR1 SGDLS, CDR2 YYNGEE. The V and J ends lost 4 bases and 2 bases respectively, with 15 bases between them. This CDR3 is CASSSSGRPQETQYF. The CDR3 DNA reads as TGTGCCAGCAGCAGTAGTGGCAGACCTCAAGAGACCCAGTACTTC.

This clonotype appeared a few times. The chain is built from TRBV11-3 and TRBJ2-2; 11 bases agree with TRBD2. The junction had 7 bases not matched to a gene; V was cut back by 3 bases and J by 4 bases. Germline V CDR1 and CDR2: SGHNT, YENEEA. The CDR3 extends over 17 amino acids. The CDR3 reads CASSFTGTSGTTGELFF. The CDR3 DNA is TGTGCCAGCAGCTTCACAGGGACTAGCGGTACCACCGGGGAGCTGTTTTTT.

This clonotype was observed at least ten times. CDR3 amino acids: CAISGTPFYGYTF. In nucleotides, the CDR3 is TGTGCCATCAGTGGGACACCTTTCTATGGCTACACCTTC. The chain carries TRBV10-3 and TRBJ1-2; perhaps TRBD1 as D (5 bases). Germline-derived CDR1 and CDR2 are ENHRY and SYGVKD. V was clipped by 4 bases and J by 4 bases, with 10 bases between them. The CDR3 is 13 residues long.